Below, one TCR beta chain is given with its context. Using immunoSEQ multiplex PCR, the repertoire was profiled, and TCRdb retains in-frame clones only, with some absent. The table lists some 330,000 clones, 92% of them singletons, with roughly 18% in the top ten. Looked up from germline, CDR1 is KGHDR and CDR2 is SFDVKD. The CDR3 has 16 amino acids. V gave up 5 bases and J gave up 3 bases; unmatched junction bases: 11. The data were obtained in a study of blood T cell repertoires in COVID-19. This receptor was obtained from a woman in her 30s who had recovered from COVID-19. Sequencing was performed on PBMCs or T cells enriched from blood (not recorded which). The V gene is TRBV24-1, the J gene TRBJ2-5, with TRBD2 matching over 7 bases. The CDR3 sequence: CATSAPKAGLEETQYF. The CDR3 DNA follows: TGTGCCACCAGTGCCCCGAAAGCGGGATTGGAAGAGACCCAGTACTTC.